One sample yielded the 3 T cell receptor beta chains listed below, sequenced in a study of T-cell reconstitution after alpha-beta-depleted transplantation in children. TCRbeta library construction was performed incorporating unique molecular identifiers. TCRdb re-called the PCR reads with MiXCR, one entry per CDR3 protein. In the table there are a few hundred thousand distinct CDR3 sequences, 25% to 30% of which are singletons. The starting material was PBMCs, obtained before TCRalphabeta/CD19-depleted stem cell transplant. These receptor sequences come from a boy less than two years old with Wiskott-Aldrich syndrome, due to receive a stem cell transplant.

This clonotype was recorded a few times. The chain carries TRBV3-1 and TRBJ2-2; tentatively, D is TRBD1 (5 bases). CDR3 length: 16 amino acids. V lost 1 base and J lost 0, with 9 bases in between. Germline CDR1 reads LGHDT; CDR2 reads YNNKEL (reference sequence). The CDR3 bases are TGTGCCAGCAGCCAAGCCAGGGCCCCGAACACCGGGGAGCTGTTTTTT. Translated: CASSQARAPNTGELFF. Full variable domain (remainder filled in from reference TRBV3-1 and TRBJ2-2): DTAVSQTPKYLVTQMGNDKSIKCEQNLGHDTMYWYKQDSKKFLKIMFSYNNKELIINETVPNRFSPKSPDKAHLNLHINSLELGDSAVYFCASSQARAPNTGELFFGEGSRLTVL.

This clonotype was observed a single time. The V gene is TRBV5-1, the J gene TRBJ2-7; possible D gene TRBD1, 6 bases. The CDR3 is 14 amino acids. From germline, CDR1 is SGHRS and CDR2 YFSETQ. V was pared by 4 bases and J by 1 base, with 12 bases between. The CDR3 loop is CASSLDRISYEQYF. CDR3 DNA: TGCGCCAGCAGCCTAGACAGGATTTCCTACGAGCAGTACTTC.

The chain has TRBV20-1 and TRBJ2-3, with no clear D. CDR1 and CDR2 (germline): DFQATT, SNEGSKA (reference sequence). V lost 1 base and J lost 2, with 7 bases in between. The CDR3 sequence is 13 residues long. The CDR3: CSARVSLTDTQYF. The CDR3 DNA sequence: TGCAGTGCTAGAGTGTCACTCACAGATACGCAGTATTTT.